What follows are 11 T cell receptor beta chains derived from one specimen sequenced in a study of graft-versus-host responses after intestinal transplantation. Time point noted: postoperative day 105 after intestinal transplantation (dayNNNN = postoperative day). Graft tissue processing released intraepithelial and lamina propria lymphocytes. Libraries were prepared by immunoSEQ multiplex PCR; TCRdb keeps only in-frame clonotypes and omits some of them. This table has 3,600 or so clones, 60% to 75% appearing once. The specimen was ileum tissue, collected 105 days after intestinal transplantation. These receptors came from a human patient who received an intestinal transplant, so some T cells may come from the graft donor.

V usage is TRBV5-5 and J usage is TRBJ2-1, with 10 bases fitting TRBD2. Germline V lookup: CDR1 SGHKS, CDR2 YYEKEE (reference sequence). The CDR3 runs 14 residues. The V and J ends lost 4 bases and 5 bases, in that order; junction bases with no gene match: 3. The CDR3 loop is CASSKLAGNNEQFF. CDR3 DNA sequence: TGTGCCAGCAGCAAACTAGCGGGGAACAATGAGCAGTTCTTC.

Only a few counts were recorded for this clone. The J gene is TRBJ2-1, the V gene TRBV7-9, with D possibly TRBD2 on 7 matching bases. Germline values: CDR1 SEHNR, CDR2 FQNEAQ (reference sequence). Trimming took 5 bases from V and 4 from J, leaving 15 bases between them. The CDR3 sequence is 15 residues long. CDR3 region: CASSPRGAEYNEQFF. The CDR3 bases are TGTGCCAGCAGCCCCCGGGGGGCCGAATACAATGAGCAGTTCTTC.

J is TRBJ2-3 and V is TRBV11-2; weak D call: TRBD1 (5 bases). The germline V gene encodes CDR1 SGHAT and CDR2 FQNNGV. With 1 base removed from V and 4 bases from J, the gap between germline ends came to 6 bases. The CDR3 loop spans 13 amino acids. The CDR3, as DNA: TGTGCCAGCAGCTTAGGGGGCGCAGATACGCAGTATTTT. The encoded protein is CASSLGGADTQYF. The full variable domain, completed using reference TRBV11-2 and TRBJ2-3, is EAGVAQSPRYKIIEKRQSVAFWCNPISGHATLYWYQQILGQGPKLLIQFQNNGVVDDSQLPKDRFSAERLKGVDSTLKIQPAKLEDSAVYLCASSLGGADTQYFGPGTRLTVL.

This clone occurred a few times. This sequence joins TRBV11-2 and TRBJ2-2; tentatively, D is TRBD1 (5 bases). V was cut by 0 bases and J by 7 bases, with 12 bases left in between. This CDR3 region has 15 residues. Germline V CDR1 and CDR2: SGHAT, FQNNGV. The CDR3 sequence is CASSLEGRVSGELFF. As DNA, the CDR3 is TGTGCCAGCAGCTTAGAGGGCAGGGTTAGCGGGGAGCTGTTTTTT.

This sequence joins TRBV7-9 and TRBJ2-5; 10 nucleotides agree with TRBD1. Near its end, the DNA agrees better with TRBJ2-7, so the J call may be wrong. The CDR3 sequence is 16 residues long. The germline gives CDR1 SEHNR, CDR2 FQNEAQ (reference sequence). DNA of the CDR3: TGTGCCAGCAGCGACTCCCCGGGACAGGGGATGTACGAGCAGTACTTC. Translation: CASSDSPGQGMYEQYF.

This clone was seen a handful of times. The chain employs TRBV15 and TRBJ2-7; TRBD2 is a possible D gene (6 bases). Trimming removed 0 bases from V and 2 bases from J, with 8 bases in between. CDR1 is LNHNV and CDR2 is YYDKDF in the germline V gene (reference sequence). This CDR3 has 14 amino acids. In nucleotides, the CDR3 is TGTGCCACCAGCAGAGACGCGGGACCCTACGAGCAGTACTTC. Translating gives CATSRDAGPYEQYF.

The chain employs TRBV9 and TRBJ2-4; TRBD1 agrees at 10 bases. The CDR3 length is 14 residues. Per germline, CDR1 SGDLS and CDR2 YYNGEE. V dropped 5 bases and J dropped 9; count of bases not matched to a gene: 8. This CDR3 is CASRGRDRGAIQYF. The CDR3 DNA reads TGTGCCAGCAGAGGCCGGGACAGGGGAGCCATTCAGTACTTC.

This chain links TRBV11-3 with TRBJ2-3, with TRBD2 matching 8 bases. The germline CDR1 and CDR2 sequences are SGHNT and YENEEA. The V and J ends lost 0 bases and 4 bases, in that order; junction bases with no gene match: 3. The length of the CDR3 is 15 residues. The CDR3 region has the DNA TGTGCCAGCAGCTTAGACGGGAGGGCCTCAGATACGCAGTATTTT. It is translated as CASSLDGRASDTQYF.

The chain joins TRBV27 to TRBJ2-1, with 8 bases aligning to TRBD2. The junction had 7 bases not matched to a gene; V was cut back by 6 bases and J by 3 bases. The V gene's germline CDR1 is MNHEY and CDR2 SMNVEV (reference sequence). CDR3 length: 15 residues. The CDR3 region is CASRFRAGVYNEQFF. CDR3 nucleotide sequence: TGTGCCAGCAGGTTTAGAGCGGGAGTCTACAATGAGCAGTTCTTC.

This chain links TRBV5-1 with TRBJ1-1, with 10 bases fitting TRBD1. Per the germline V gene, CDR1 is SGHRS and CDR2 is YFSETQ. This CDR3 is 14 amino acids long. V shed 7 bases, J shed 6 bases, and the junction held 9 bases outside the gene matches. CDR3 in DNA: TGCGCCAGCGAGAGGGGACAGGGGATCTCTGAAGCTTTCTTT. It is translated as CASERGQGISEAFF.

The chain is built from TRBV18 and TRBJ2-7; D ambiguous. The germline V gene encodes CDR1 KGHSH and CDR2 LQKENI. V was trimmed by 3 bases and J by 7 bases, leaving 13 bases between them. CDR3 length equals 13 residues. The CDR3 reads CASSPQAGREQYF. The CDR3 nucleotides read TGTGCCAGCTCACCTCAGGCCGGGCGGGAGCAGTACTTC.